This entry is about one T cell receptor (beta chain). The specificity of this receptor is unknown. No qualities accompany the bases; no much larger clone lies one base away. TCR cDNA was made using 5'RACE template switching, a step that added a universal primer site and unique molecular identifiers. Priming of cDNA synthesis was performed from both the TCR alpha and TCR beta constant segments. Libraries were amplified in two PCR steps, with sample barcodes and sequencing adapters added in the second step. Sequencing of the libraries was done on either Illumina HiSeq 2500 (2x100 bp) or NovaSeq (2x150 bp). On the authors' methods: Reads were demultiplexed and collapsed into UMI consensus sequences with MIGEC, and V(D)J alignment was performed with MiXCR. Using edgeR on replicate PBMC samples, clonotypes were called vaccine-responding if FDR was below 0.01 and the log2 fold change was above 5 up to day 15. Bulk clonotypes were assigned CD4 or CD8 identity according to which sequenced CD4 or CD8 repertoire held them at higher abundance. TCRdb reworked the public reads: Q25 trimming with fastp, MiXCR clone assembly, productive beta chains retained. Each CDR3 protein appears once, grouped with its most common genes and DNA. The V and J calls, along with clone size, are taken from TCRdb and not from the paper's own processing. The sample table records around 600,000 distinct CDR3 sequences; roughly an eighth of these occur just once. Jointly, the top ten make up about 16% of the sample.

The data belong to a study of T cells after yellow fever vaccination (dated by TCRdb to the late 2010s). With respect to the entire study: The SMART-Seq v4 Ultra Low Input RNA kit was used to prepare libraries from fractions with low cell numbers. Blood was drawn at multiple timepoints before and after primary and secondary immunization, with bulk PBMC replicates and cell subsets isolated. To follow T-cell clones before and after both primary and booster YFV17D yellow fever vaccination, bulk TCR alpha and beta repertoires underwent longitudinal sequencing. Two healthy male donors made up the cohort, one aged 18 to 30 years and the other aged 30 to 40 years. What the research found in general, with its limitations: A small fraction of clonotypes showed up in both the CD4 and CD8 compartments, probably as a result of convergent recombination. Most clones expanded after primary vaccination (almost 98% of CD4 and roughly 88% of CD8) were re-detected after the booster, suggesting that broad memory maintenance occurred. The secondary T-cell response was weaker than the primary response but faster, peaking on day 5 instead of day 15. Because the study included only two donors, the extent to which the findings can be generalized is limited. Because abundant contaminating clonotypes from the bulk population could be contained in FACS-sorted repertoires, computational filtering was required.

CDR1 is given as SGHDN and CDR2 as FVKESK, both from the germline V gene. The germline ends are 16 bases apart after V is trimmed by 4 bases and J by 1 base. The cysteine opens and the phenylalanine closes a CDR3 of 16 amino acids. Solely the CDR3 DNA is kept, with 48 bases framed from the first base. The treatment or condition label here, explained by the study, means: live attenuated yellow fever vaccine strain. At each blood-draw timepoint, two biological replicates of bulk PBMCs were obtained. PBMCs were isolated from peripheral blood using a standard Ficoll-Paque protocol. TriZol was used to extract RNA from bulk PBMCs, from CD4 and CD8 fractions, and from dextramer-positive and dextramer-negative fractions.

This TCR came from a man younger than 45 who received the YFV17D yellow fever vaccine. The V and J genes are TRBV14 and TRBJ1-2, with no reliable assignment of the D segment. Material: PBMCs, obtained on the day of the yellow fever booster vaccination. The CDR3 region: CASSRMARTLNYGYTF. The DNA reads TGTGCCAGCAGCCGCATGGCCAGGACCCTTAACTATGGCTACACCTTC.